This T cell receptor beta chain was sequenced during a study of T cells in Graves' hyperthyroidism and ophthalmopathy. Study-wide points: Most clonotypes that expanded in the thyroid above 0.001 also showed up in blood.

Patients aged 18 to 65 had newly diagnosed hyperthyroidism that had lasted under 2 months. The investigators amplified TCR beta CDR3 regions from RNA transcripts. RT-PCR in the first round (using the HTBI primer set) targeted the TCR CDR3. TCRdb fed the multiplex PCR reads into MiXCR, producing one record per CDR3 protein. Counted here are 750,000 to 950,000 distinct CDR3 sequences, around 39% occurring once; the ten biggest clones make up more than 7%. Germline V gene lookup returns CDR1 SGHRS and CDR2 YFSETQ. Deletions cut 4 bases from V and 2 bases from J, with 9 bases between. This CDR3 spans 14 amino acids. This clonotype was observed a few times. The antigen is undetermined.

The clonotype comes from a young man with Graves' hyperthyroidism. The sample consisted of blood. The chain is built from TRBV5-1 and TRBJ1-4; D gene ambiguous. CDR3 DNA: TGCGCCAGCAGCCCTGACGGCACTAATGAAAAACTGTTTTTT. Its translation: CASSPDGTNEKLFF.